The entry below describes one T cell receptor (beta chain). Random hexamers served to reverse transcribe roughly 0.45 to 1 ug RNA. TCRdb called the immunoSEQ multiplex PCR reads again in MiXCR, with one record for every CDR3 protein. The table includes approximately 190,000 distinct CDR3 sequences, about 91% detected once. These data belong to a study of CD8 T cells in Susac syndrome. Peripheral blood CD8+ and CD4+ T cells were profiled by TCR beta sequencing. The sequence was collected from a human donor with Susac syndrome. Sequences were obtained from CD4+ T cells from PBMCs.

CDR3 region: CSALHQGTTNEKLFF. The CDR3 DNA is TGCAGTGCCCTCCATCAAGGGACAACTAATGAAAAACTGTTTTTT. The chain is built from TRBV20-1 and TRBJ1-4; D is uncertain. The V and J ends lost 6 bases and 0 bases respectively, with 14 bases between them. The germline V gene encodes CDR1 DFQATT and CDR2 SNEGSKA (reference sequence). This CDR3 spans 15 amino acids.